The 23 T cell receptor beta chains presented below share a single source sample, sequenced in a study of blood T cell repertoires in COVID-19 (dated by TCRdb to the early 2020s). The library was made by the immunoSEQ multiplex PCR assay. Held by TCRdb, this immuneACCESS table contains in-frame sequences only and omits some clones. Under half of the omission traces to an unresolved V gene where checked; the cause of the rest is unknown. This sample comprises under 250,000 clones, around 90% of them detected only once. Of the sample, about 6% is held by the ten largest clones. Specimen: peripheral blood. Receptors were obtained from a man between 60 and 75 years old who had recovered from COVID-19.

V is TRBV7-8 and J is TRBJ1-6; 7 positions match TRBD1. The CDR3 loop spans 16 amino acids. V was clipped by 8 bases and J by 0 bases; unmatched bases: 7. Germline lookup yields CDR1 SGHVS and CDR2 FQNEAQ. CDR3 protein: CASGIQGSSYNSPLHF. In nucleotides, the CDR3 is TGTGCCAGCGGGATACAGGGGAGCTCCTATAATTCACCCCTCCACTTT. Full variable domain (missing parts from reference TRBV7-8 and TRBJ1-6): GAGVSQSPRYKVAKRGQDVALRCDPISGHVSLFWYQQALGQGPEFLTYFQNEAQLDKSGLPSDRFFAERPEGSVSTLKIQRTQQEDSAVYLCASGIQGSSYNSPLHFGNGTRLTVT.

The chain combines TRBV27 with TRBJ2-3, with 11 bases matching TRBD2. CDR3 length: 17 residues. After removal of 7 bases from V and 1 base from J, the junction contained 10 bases not matched to a gene. Germline CDR1 reads MNHEY; CDR2 reads SMNVEV (reference sequence). Here the CDR3 reads CASNIRGTSGGTDTQYF. Written as DNA, the CDR3 is TGTGCCAGCAACATTAGGGGGACTAGCGGCGGCACAGATACGCAGTATTTT.

J is TRBJ1-1 and V is TRBV7-8; 7 positions match TRBD1. This CDR3 has 12 residues. Germline assignment: CDR1 SGHVS and CDR2 FQNEAQ. Trimming removed 5 bases from V and 7 bases from J; junction bases left unmatched: 4. The CDR3 bases are TGTGCCAGCAGCCGCCGGGACAGTGAAGCTTTCTTT. Encoded protein: CASSRRDSEAFF.

The chain recombines TRBV29-1 with TRBJ1-1; tentatively, D is TRBD1 (5 bases). Germline V lookup: CDR1 SQVTM, CDR2 ANQGSEA. This CDR3 contains 12 residues. V was trimmed by 5 bases and J by 4 bases, leaving 11 bases between them. CDR3 DNA sequence: TGCAGCGTTTCCCCGCAGGGCACTGAAGCTTTCTTT. This gives the protein CSVSPQGTEAFF.

The sample holds many counts of this clone. The chain links TRBV4-1 to TRBJ2-7, with D possibly matching TRBD1 (5 bases). The CDR3 totals 15 residues. Per germline, CDR1 MGHRA and CDR2 YSYEKL. The V end lost 0 bases, the J end lost 2 bases, and 11 bases lay between the germline ends. CDR3 sequence (DNA): TGCGCCAGCAGCCAAGAACCAGGGCCCCCCTACGAGCAGTACTTC. Translation gives CASSQEPGPPYEQYF.

V is TRBV5-1 and J is TRBJ2-3, with 10 bases matching TRBD1. Germline V gene lookup returns CDR1 SGHRS and CDR2 YFSETQ. V gave up 3 bases and J gave up 2 bases; unmatched junction bases: 9. The CDR3 spans 17 residues. CDR3 protein: CASSSSRDRGYTDTQYF. The CDR3 bases are TGCGCCAGCAGCTCGTCTCGGGACAGGGGATACACAGATACGCAGTATTTT.

The V gene is TRBV29-1, the J gene TRBJ1-5; 9 bases agree with TRBD1. Germline V gene sequence: CDR1 SQVTM, CDR2 ANQGSEA. V shed 4 bases, J shed 4 bases, and the junction held 2 bases outside the gene matches. This CDR3 spans 13 amino acids. CDR3 in DNA: TGCAGCGTTGGACAGGGGGGGAATCAGCCCCAGCATTTT. Amino acid sequence: CSVGQGGNQPQHF.

The V gene is TRBV5-4, the J gene TRBJ2-3; 8 nucleotides match TRBD2. The germline V gene encodes CDR1 SGHNT and CDR2 YYREEE (reference sequence). The CDR3 contains 14 residues. With V trimmed by 4 bases and J by 1 base, 2 bases remained unmatched. The CDR3 coding sequence is TGTGCCAGCAGCAGCGGGAGCCGCACAGATACGCAGTATTTT. It specifies CASSSGSRTDTQYF.

V is TRBV4-1 and J is TRBJ1-3; D gene unclear. V lost 0 bases to trimming and J lost 0 bases, with 6 bases between them. Germline V gives CDR1 MGHRA, CDR2 YSYEKL. The CDR3 has 15 amino acids. CDR3 sequence reads: CASSQEAVSGNTIYF. CDR3 DNA: TGCGCCAGCAGCCAAGAGGCAGTCTCTGGAAACACCATATATTTT.

This rearrangement joins TRBV6-6 to TRBJ2-1, with 8 bases aligning to TRBD2. Trimming took 5 bases from V and 7 from J; bases not matched to a gene: 19. The CDR3 length is 18 residues. From germline, CDR1 is MNHNY and CDR2 SVGAGI (reference sequence). The CDR3 loop reads CASSPTFTAGGLRNEQFF. The CDR3 DNA reads TGTGCCAGCAGTCCCACTTTTACGGCGGGGGGCCTCAGGAATGAGCAGTTCTTC.

This chain connects TRBV5-6 to TRBJ2-5, with 14 bases aligning to TRBD2. Per the germline V gene, CDR1 is SGHDT and CDR2 is YYEEEE. The CDR3 sequence is 16 residues long. The J segment lost 2 bases and the V segment lost 4 bases, leaving 4 bases of the junction unmatched. The CDR3 coding sequence is TGTGCCAGCAGCCTCGGACTAGCGGGGGGTCAAGAGACCCAGTACTTC. It encodes CASSLGLAGGQETQYF. Based on the CDR3 plus reference TRBV5-6 and TRBJ2-5, the full variable domain is DAGVTQSPTHLIKTRGQQVTLRCSPKSGHDTVSWYQQALGQGPQFIFQYYEEEERQRGNFPDRFSGHQFPNYSSELNVNALLLGDSALYLCASSLGLAGGQETQYFGPGTRLLVL.

The rearrangement joins TRBV21-1 to TRBJ1-5. TRBV21-1 is termed a pseudogene. The CDR3 covers 17 residues. The CDR3 loop reads CASSPKEELLPHQPQHF. CDR3 DNA sequence: TGTGCCAGCAGCCCAAAGGAGGAGCTTCTCCCCCATCAGCCCCAGCATTTT.

The V gene is TRBV6-2 or TRBV6-3, the J gene TRBJ2-3; D call uncertain. V was pared by 0 bases and J by 1 base, with 8 bases between. The CDR3 runs 15 residues. CDR1 and CDR2 (germline): MNHEY, SVGEGT. The CDR3 DNA is TGTGCCAGCAGTTACTCCCGAGTCCGCACAGATACGCAGTATTTT. Its translation: CASSYSRVRTDTQYF.

This clone is a singleton in its sample. The V and J genes are TRBV5-5 and TRBJ2-1; 7 nucleotides line up with TRBD1. The CDR3 consists of 15 residues. Germline assignment: CDR1 SGHKS and CDR2 YYEKEE (reference sequence). V lost 1 base to trimming and J lost 4 bases; unmatched junction nucleotides: 5. CDR3 DNA sequence: TGTGCCAGCAGCTTGTACAGGGGACCTTACAATGAGCAGTTCTTC. Translating it yields CASSLYRGPYNEQFF.

The genes are TRBV10-3 and TRBJ2-3; 9 positions match TRBD2. The germline V gene has CDR1 ENHRY and CDR2 SYGVKD. There are 14 residues in the CDR3. The ends lost 8 bases at V and 6 bases at J; junction bases unmatched: 9. CDR3 sequence reads: CAIEGGRAGDTQYF. The CDR3 DNA reads as TGTGCCATCGAAGGCGGGAGGGCCGGGGATACGCAGTATTTT.

The table lists this clone with a count of one. DNA for the CDR3: TGTGCCAGTAGTGTGCGACAGGGGGCGTTTGAAAAACTGTTTTTT. Translation gives CASSVRQGAFEKLFF. The chain employs TRBV19 and TRBJ1-4; 10 bases agree with TRBD1. Trimming took 5 bases from V and 7 from J; bases not matched to a gene: 7. Germline-derived CDR1 and CDR2 are LNHDA and SQIVND (reference sequence). The CDR3 length is 15 residues.

The chain carries TRBV7-3 and TRBJ1-1; D is uncertain. Germline values: CDR1 SGHTA, CDR2 FQGTGA. Deletions cut 5 bases from V and 1 base from J, with 8 bases between. The CDR3 is 13 residues long. CDR3 protein: CASSEQSNTEAFF. In DNA form, the CDR3 reads TGTGCCAGCAGCGAACAGTCGAACACTGAAGCTTTCTTT.

The chain links TRBV19 to TRBJ1-3, with 7 bases fitting TRBD1. This CDR3 contains 13 residues. V lost 5 bases, J lost 8 bases, and 6 bases stayed unmatched. Germline assignment: CDR1 LNHDA and CDR2 SQIVND (reference sequence). The CDR3 bases are TGTGCCAGTAGTCGTGACAGGGAGTACACCATATATTTT. Translation: CASSRDREYTIYF.

This clone was counted a single time. This chain joins TRBV6-5 and TRBJ2-7; no clear D gene. The CDR3 runs 15 residues. V was shortened by 2 bases and J by 5 bases, with 16 bases between the two germline ends. Germline V gene data show CDR1 as MNHEY and CDR2 as SVGAGI. The DNA of the CDR3 is TGTGCCAGCAGTTACCCCCCTAGGTCTTACCACGAGCAGTACTTC. Translation: CASSYPPRSYHEQYF.

DNA for the CDR3: TGCGCCAGGAGACTTGGGACACCAGTCAATCAGCCCCAGCATTTT. This encodes CARRLGTPVNQPQHF. The chain has TRBV23-1 and TRBJ1-5; D possibly corresponds to TRBD1 (6 bases). TRBV23-1 is known as an ORF, though its function is uncertain. This CDR3 is 15 amino acids long. Trimming stripped 9 bases from V and 3 bases from J, with 18 bases between.

The CDR3 coding sequence is TGTGCCAGCAGCCGCCGGTGGGAGCAGTTCTTC. Amino acids: CASSRRWEQFF. V and J are TRBV3-1 (or the pseudogene TRBV3-2) and TRBJ2-1; D remains ambiguous. CDR1 LGHDT and CDR2 YNNKEL come from the germline V gene (reference sequence). The CDR3 consists of 11 residues. Trimming cost V 4 bases and J 10 bases, with 8 bases left between them.

The chain couples TRBV3-1 (or the pseudogene TRBV3-2) to TRBJ2-1; a weak D match, TRBD1 (6 bases). Trimming removed 8 bases at V and 4 bases at J, with 12 bases between. Germline CDR1 LGHDT, CDR2 YNNKEL (reference sequence). The CDR3 has 13 residues. CDR3 in DNA: TGTGCCAGCCAAGCAGGACAGTACAATGAGCAGTTCTTC. It encodes CASQAGQYNEQFF.

This chain uses TRBV3-1 (or the pseudogene TRBV3-2) with TRBJ2-5; maybe TRBD1 (6 bases). The CDR3 length is 14 residues. Between the trimmed V and J ends, which lost 3 bases and 3 bases, there was a span of 11 bases. Germline CDR1 LGHDT, CDR2 YNNKEL (reference sequence). DNA for the CDR3: TGTGCCAGCAGCCAGGGGGCTAACAAAGAGACCCAGTACTTC. It specifies CASSQGANKETQYF.